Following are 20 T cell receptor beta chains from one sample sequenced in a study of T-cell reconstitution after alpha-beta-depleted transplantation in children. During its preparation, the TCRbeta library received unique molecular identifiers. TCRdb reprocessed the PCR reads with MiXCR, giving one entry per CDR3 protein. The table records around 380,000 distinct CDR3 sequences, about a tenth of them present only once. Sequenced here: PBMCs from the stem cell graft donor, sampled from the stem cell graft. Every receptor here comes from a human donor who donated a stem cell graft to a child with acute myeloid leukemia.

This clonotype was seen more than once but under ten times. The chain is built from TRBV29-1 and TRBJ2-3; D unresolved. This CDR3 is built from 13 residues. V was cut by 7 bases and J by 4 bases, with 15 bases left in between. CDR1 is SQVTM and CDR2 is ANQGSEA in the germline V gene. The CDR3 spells CSALRPGPDTQYF. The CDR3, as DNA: TGCAGCGCACTCCGCCCGGGCCCAGATACGCAGTATTTT.

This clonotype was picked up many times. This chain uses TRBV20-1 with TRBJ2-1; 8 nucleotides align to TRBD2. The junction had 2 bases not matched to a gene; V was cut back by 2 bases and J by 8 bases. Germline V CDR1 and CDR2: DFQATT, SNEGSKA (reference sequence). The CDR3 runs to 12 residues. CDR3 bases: TGCAGTGCTAGATTTAGCGGGGATGAGCAGTTCTTC. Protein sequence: CSARFSGDEQFF.

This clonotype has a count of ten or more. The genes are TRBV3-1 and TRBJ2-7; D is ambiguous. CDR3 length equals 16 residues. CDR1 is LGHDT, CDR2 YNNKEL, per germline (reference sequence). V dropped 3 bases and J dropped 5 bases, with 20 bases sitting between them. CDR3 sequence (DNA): TGTGCCAGCAGCCACTCCTGGAGACATTCTGGTGACGAGCAGTACTTC. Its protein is CASSHSWRHSGDEQYF.

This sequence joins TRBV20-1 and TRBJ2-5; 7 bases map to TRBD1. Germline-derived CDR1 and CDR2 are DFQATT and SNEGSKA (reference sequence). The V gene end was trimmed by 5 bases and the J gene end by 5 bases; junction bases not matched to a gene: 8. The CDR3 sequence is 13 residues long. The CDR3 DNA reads TGCAGTGCTGATACAACAGGGGATGAGACCCAGTACTTC. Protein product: CSADTTGDETQYF.

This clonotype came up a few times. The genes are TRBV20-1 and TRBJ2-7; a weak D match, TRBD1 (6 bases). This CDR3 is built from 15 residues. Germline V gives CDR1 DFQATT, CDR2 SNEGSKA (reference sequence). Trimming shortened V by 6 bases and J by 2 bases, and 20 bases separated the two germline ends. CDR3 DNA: TGCAGTGCCCTGCCGCCTGGTGGGGGCGCCTACGAGCAGTACTTC. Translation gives CSALPPGGGAYEQYF.

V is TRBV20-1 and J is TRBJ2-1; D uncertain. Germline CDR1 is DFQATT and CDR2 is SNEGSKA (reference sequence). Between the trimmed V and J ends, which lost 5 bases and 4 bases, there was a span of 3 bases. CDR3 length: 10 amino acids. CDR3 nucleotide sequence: TGCAGTGCTCAGTACAATGAGCAGTTCTTC. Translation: CSAQYNEQFF.

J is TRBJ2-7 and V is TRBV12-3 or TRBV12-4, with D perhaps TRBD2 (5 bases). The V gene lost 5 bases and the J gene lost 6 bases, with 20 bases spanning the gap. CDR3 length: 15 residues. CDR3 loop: CASSPTGERLGEQYF. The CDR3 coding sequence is TGTGCCAGCAGTCCCACCGGGGAGAGGTTGGGCGAGCAGTACTTC.

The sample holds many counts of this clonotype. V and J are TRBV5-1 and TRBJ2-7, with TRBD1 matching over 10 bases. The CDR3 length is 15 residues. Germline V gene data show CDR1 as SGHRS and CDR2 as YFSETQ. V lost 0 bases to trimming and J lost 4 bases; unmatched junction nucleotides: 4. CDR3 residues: CASSLGQGARYEQYF. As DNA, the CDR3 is TGCGCCAGCAGCTTGGGACAGGGGGCAAGGTACGAGCAGTACTTC. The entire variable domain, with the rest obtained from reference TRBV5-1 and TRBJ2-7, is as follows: KAGVTQTPRYLIKTRGQQVTLSCSPISGHRSVSWYQQTPGQGLQFLFEYFSETQRNKGNFPGRFSGRQFSNSRSEMNVSTLELGDSALYLCASSLGQGARYEQYFGPGTRLTVT.

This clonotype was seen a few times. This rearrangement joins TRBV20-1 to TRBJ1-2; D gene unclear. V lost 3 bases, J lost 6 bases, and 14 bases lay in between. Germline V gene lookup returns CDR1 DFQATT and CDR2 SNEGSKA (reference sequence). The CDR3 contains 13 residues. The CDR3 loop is CSASPWADNGYTF. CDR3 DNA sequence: TGCAGTGCTAGCCCCTGGGCAGACAATGGCTACACCTTC.

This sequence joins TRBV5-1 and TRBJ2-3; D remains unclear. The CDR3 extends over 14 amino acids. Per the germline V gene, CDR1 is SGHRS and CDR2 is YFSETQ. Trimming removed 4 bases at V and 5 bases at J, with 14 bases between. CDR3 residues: CASSPQVRVDTQYF. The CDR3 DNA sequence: TGCGCCAGCAGCCCTCAGGTGCGTGTAGATACGCAGTATTTT.

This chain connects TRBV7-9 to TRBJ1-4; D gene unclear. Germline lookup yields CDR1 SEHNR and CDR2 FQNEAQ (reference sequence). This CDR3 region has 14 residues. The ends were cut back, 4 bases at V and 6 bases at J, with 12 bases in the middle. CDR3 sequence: CASSSDLEDEKLFF. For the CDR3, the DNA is TGTGCCAGCAGCTCGGATCTCGAGGATGAAAAACTGTTTTTT.

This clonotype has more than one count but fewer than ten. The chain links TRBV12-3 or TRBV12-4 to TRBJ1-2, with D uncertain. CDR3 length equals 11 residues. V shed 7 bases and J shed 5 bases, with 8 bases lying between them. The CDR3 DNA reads TGTGCCAGCAACAGAGCTTATGGCTACACCTTC. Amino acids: CASNRAYGYTF.

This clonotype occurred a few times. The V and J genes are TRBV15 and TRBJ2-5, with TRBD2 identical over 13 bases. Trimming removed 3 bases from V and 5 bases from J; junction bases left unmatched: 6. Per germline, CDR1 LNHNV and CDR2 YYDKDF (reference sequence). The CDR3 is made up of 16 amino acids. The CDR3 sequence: CATSRGGLAGMETQYF. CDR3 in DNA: TGTGCCACCAGCAGGGGGGGACTAGCGGGAATGGAGACCCAGTACTTC.

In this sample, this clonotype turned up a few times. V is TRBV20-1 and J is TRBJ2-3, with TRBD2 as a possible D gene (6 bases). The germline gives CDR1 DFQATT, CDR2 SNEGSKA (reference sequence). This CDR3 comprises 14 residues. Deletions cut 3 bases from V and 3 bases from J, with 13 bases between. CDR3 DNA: TGCAGTGCTAGGGGCCCGACTAGAACAGATACGCAGTATTTT. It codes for CSARGPTRTDTQYF.

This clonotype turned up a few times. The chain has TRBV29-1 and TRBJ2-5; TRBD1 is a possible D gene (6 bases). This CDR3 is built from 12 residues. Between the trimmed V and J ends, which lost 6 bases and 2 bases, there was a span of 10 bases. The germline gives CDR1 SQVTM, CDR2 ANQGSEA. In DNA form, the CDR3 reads TGCAGCGTATATACAGGGCAAGAGACCCAGTACTTC. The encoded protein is CSVYTGQETQYF.

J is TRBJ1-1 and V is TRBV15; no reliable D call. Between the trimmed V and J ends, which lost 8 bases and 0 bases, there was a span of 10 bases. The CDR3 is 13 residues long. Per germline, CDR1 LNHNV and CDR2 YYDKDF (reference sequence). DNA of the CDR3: TGTGCCACCCGGGATAGGATGAACACTGAAGCTTTCTTT. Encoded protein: CATRDRMNTEAFF.

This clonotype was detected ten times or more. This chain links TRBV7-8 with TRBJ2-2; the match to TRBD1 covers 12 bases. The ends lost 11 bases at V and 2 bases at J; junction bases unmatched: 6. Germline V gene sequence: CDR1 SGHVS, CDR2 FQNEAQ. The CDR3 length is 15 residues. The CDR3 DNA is TGTGCCCTGGGGACAGGGGGCTTAAACACCGGGGAGCTGTTTTTT. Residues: CALGTGGLNTGELFF.

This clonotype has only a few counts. The CDR3 loop reads CASSQDGVLAKNIQYF. In DNA form, the CDR3 reads TGCGCCAGCAGCCAAGACGGGGTACTAGCCAAAAACATTCAGTACTTC. The chain recombines TRBV4-1 with TRBJ2-4; the D gene is possibly TRBD2 (5 bases). Germline loops: CDR1 MGHRA, CDR2 YSYEKL. The CDR3 extends over 16 amino acids. Trimming took 0 bases from V and 0 from J, leaving 9 bases between them.

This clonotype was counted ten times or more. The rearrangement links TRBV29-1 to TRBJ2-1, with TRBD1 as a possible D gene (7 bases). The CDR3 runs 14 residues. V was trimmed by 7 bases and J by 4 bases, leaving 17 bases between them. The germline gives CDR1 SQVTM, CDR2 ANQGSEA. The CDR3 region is CSAPGGTVYNEQFF. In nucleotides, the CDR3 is TGCAGCGCGCCCGGAGGGACAGTTTACAATGAGCAGTTCTTC.

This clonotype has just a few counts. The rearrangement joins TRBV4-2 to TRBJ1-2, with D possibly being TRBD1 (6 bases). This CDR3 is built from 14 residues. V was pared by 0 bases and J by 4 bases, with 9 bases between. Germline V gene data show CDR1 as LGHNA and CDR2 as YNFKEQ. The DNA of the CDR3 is TGTGCCAGCAGCCAAGAAATGGACAGCTATGGCTACACCTTC. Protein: CASSQEMDSYGYTF.